This TCR beta chain was identified in a study of T cell responses to AZD1222 COVID-19 vaccine (dated by TCRdb to 2020 to 2022). Turning to the overall study: AZD1222 recipients with second doses at about 4 weeks or about 12 weeks were pooled, because spike-specific TCR depth and breadth did not differ between schedules. A total of 230 to 250 trial participants underwent TCR sequencing, of whom 207 received two doses of AZD1222 and some 26 received two doses of the MenACWY control vaccine. Trial participants were enrolled by age into 18-55, 56-69 and 70-plus year subgroups, with about 150, 28 and 57 TCR-sequenced participants respectively.

Points on this clone: Its antigen is not yet known. No base quality information exists; no much larger clone differs at one position.

The CDR3 regions of human TCRbeta chains were analyzed by immunosequencing. Per the source publication's procedure: Repertoire TCRs were checked for matches against a reference library of SARS-CoV-2-specific TCRs that had been generated using the MIRA antigen-specificity platform. Breadth meant the fraction of unique TCRs that were SARS-CoV-2-associated, whereas depth meant the fraction of total T cells that were SARS-CoV-2-associated. Using the MIRA data, each spike-specific TCR was mapped to the spike region that the TCR reacts to and placed in a CD4 or CD8 class. Log10-transformed breadth and depth values were compared by one-way ANOVA with Sidak's multiple comparisons tests. TCRdb carries this immuneACCESS record with in-frame sequences only. Its versions omit some clonotypes, under half of them owing to an unresolved V gene in the studies checked, with the rest unexplained. Clone size and the V and J calls come from that table; the DNA yielded D and trimming. The sample table contains about 120,000 clones; only one count was recorded for about 90% of them. Together, the top ten hold under 1.2% of the sample.

Per the publication, the time point label means: baseline before first vaccination. Vaccinee samples were obtained from the UK trials COV001 and COV002, which included a single-blind randomized controlled phase 2/3 trial of AZD1222 (ChAdOx1 nCoV-19) in healthy adults. For TCRbeta chain sequencing, PBMC samples from trial participants were taken at day 0 and at day 28 after the second dose. On the study overall, not on this receptor specifically: After two AZD1222 doses, spike-specific TCR breadth and depth were significantly higher than at day 0 and than in MenACWY recipients. Nearly half of unique spike-specific TCRs reportedly recognized epitopes outside regions mutated in the B.1.351 and B.1.1.7 variants. The whole spike protein was spanned by vaccine-associated CD4 TCRs, and dominant responses were seen in regions 160-218 and 743-854. Only six AZD1222 recipients were SARS-CoV-2 seropositive at baseline, limiting conclusions about previously exposed vaccinees. The 56-69-year group was small, and its depth increase did not reach significance, likely because of low power. Because no day 14 peak-response samples were available, the repertoires could be characterized only after the peak T cell response. Most participants were white British and females outnumbered males, and the authors suggested that clonal diversity may have been underestimated.

Trimming costs V 8 bases and J 1 base, and their ends lie 11 bases apart. From cysteine to phenylalanine, the CDR3 is 13 amino acids long. Only the CDR3 region is kept as DNA, spanning 39 bases read in frame from base 1. Taken from the germline V gene, the CDR1 and CDR2 loops are MGHRA and YSYEKL. The sequenced sample was peripheral blood, obtained on day 0 of AZD1222 vaccination. The rearrangement combines TRBV4-1 with TRBJ1-1; a weak D assignment points to TRBD1 (5 bases agree). This TCR was recovered from an adult in good health. The CDR3 protein is CASGPDKNTEAFF. The DNA reads TGCGCCAGCGGCCCGGACAAGAACACTGAAGCTTTCTTT.